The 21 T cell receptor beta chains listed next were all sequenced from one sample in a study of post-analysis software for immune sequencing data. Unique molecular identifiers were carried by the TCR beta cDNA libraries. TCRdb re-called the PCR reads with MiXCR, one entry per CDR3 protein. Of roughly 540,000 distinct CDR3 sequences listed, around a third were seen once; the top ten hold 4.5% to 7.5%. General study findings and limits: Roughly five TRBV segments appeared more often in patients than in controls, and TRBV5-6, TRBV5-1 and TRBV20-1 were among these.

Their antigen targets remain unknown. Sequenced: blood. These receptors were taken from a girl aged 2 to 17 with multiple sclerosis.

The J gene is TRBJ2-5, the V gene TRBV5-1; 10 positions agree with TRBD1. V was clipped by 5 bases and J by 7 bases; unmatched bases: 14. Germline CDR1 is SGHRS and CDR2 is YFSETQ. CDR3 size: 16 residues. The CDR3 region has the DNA TGCGCCAGCAGTCACCGACAGGGGGCGCGAGGGGTGACCCAGTACTTC. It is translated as CASSHRQGARGVTQYF.

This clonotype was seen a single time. This CDR3 is CSVEVGGGTEAFF. The CDR3 DNA follows: TGCAGCGTTGAGGTGGGGGGAGGCACTGAAGCTTTCTTT. The V and J genes are TRBV29-1 and TRBJ1-1, with D possibly being TRBD1 (5 bases). The CDR3 extends over 13 amino acids. Germline V gene lookup returns CDR1 SQVTM and CDR2 ANQGSEA. Trimming took off 3 bases at V and 4 bases at J, with 12 bases between the two ends.

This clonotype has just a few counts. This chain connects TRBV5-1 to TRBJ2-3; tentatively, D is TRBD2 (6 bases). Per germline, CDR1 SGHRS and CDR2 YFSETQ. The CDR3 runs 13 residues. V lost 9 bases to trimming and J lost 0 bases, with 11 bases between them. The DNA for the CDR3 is TGCGCCACCCGGGACTCCAGCACAGATACGCAGTATTTT. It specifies CATRDSSTDTQYF.

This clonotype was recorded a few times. This chain's CDR3 is CASWTGSSYNSPLHF. The CDR3 DNA reads TGTGCCAGCTGGACAGGGAGCTCCTATAATTCACCCCTCCACTTT. The chain has TRBV6-5 and TRBJ1-6; 8 bases match TRBD1. This CDR3 region has 15 residues. Looked up from germline, CDR1 is MNHEY and CDR2 is SVGAGI. V shed 8 bases, J shed 0 bases, and the junction held 3 bases outside the gene matches.

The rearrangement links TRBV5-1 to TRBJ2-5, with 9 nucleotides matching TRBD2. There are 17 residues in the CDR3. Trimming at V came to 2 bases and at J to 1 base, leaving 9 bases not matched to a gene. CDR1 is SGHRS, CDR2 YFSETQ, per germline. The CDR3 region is CASSLGGLAGVQETQYF. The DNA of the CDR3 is TGCGCCAGCAGCTTAGGGGGGTTAGCGGGGGTCCAAGAGACCCAGTACTTC. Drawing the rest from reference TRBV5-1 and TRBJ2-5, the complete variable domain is KAGVTQTPRYLIKTRGQQVTLSCSPISGHRSVSWYQQTPGQGLQFLFEYFSETQRNKGNFPGRFSGRQFSNSRSEMNVSTLELGDSALYLCASSLGGLAGVQETQYFGPGTRLLVL.

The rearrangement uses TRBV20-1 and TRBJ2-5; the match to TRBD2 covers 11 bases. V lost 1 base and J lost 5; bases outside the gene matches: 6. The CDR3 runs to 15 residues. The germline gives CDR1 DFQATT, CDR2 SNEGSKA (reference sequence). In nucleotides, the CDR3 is TGCAGTGCTAGAGGCTTAGCGGGGGGGCAGGAGACCCAGTACTTC. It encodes CSARGLAGGQETQYF.

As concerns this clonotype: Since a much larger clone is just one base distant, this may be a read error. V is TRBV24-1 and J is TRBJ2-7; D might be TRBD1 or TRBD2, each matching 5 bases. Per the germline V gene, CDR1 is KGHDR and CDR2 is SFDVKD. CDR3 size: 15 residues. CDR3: CAASDSGHNAYEQYF. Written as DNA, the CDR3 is TGTGCCGCCAGTGACAGCGGACACAACGCCTACGAGCAGTACTTC.

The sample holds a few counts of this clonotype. CDR3 DNA sequence: TGTGCCAGCAGTTTGTGGCAGTCAAGCTCTGGGGCCAACGTCCTGACTTTC. Encoded protein: CASSLWQSSSGANVLTF. The rearrangement joins TRBV28 to TRBJ2-6; D remains unclear. V was pared by 3 bases and J by 0 bases, with 12 bases between. The germline V gene has CDR1 MDHEN and CDR2 SYDVKM. CDR3 length: 17 residues.

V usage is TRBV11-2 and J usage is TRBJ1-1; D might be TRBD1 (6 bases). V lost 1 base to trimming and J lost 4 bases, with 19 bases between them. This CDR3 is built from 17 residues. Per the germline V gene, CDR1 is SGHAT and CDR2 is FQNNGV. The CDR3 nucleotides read TGTGCCAGCAGCTTAGGGGGGGCAGGGCGGTGGACCACTGAAGCTTTCTTT. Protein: CASSLGGAGRWTTEAFF.

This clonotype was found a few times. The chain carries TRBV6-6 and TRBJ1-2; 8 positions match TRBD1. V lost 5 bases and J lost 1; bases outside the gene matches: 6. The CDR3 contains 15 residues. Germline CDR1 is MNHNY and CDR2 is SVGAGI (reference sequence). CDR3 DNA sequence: TGTGCCAGCAGTACTACAGGGGGGTTTAACTATGGCTACACCTTC. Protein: CASSTTGGFNYGYTF.

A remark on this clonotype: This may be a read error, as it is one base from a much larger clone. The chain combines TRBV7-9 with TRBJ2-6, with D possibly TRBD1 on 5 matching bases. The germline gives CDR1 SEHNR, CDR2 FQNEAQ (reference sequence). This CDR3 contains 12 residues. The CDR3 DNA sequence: TGTGCCAGCAGAGCTGGGGCCAACGTCCGGACTTTC. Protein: CASRAGANVRTF.

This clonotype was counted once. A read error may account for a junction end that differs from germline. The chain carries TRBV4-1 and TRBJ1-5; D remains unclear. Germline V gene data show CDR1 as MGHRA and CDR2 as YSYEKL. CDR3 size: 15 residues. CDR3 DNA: TGCGCCAGCAGCTTCGGCCCCAATAGCAATCAGCCCCAGCATTTC. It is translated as CASSFGPNSNQPQHF.

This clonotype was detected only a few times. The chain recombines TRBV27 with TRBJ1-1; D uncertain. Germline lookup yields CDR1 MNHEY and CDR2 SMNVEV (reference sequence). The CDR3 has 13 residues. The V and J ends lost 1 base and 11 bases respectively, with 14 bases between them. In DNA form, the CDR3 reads TGTGCCAGCAGTTTATTGGGCTCTCAGGCTGCTTTCTTT. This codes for CASSLLGSQAAFF.

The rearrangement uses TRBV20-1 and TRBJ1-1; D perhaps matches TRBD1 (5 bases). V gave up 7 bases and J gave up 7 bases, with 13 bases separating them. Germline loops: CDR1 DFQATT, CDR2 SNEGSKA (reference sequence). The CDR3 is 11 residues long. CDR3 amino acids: CSGSGPIEAFF. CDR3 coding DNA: TGCAGTGGTTCGGGACCGATTGAAGCTTTCTTT.

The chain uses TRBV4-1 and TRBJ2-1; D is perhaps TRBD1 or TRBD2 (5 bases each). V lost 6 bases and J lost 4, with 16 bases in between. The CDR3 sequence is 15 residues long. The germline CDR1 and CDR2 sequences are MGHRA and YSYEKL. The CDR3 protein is CASRRLTGPYNEQFF. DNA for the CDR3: TGCGCCAGCAGGCGCCTAACGGGGCCATACAATGAGCAGTTCTTC.

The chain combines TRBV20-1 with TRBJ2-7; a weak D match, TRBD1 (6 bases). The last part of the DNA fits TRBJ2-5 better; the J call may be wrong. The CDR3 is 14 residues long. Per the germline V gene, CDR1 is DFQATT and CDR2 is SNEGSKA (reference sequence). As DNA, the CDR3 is TGCAGTGCTAGAGAAGAGGGGGTGGGGGAGACCCAGTACTTC. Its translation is CSAREEGVGETQYF.

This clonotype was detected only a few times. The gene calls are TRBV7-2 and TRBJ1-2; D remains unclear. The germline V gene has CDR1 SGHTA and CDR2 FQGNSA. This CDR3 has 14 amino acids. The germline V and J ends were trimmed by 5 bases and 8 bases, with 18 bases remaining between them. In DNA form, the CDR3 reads TGTGCCAGCAGCGCGACGCATCGAAGGACCGGCTACACCTTC. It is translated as CASSATHRRTGYTF.

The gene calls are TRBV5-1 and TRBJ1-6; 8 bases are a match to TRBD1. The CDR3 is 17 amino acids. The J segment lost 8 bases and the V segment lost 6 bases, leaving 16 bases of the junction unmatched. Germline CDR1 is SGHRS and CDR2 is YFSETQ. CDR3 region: CASNLGTGGGSYSPLHF. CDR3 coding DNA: TGCGCCAGCAACCTAGGGACAGGTGGTGGCTCTTATTCACCCCTCCACTTT. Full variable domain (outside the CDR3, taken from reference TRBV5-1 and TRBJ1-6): KAGVTQTPRYLIKTRGQQVTLSCSPISGHRSVSWYQQTPGQGLQFLFEYFSETQRNKGNFPGRFSGRQFSNSRSEMNVSTLELGDSALYLCASNLGTGGGSYSPLHFGNGTRLTVT.

Written as DNA, the CDR3 is TGCAGCGTTGAAGATGGAAGAAGAGGCAGCGCGGATACGCAGTATTTT. Amino acids: CSVEDGRRGSADTQYF. The V and J genes are TRBV29-1 and TRBJ2-3, with unresolved D. V was shortened by 0 bases and J by 6 bases, with 19 bases between the two germline ends. The CDR3 runs to 16 residues. CDR1 and CDR2 from the germline V gene are SQVTM and ANQGSEA.

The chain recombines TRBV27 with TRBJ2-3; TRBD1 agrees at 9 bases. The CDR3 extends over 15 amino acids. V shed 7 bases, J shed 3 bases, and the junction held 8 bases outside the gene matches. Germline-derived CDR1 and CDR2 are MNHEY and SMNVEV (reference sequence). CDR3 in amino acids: CASKAPGQGTDTQYF. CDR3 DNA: TGTGCCAGCAAAGCTCCGGGACAGGGTACAGATACGCAGTATTTT.

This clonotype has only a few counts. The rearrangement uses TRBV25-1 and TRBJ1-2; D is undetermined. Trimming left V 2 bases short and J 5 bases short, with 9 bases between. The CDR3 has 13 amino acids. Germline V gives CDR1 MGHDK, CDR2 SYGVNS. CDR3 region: CASSEPGRYGYTF. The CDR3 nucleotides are TGTGCCAGCAGTGAACCCGGACGGTATGGCTACACCTTC.